Below, 21 T cell receptor beta chains from the same sample are listed, as sequenced in a study of blood T cell repertoires in COVID-19. Sequencing was performed with immunoSEQ multiplex PCR; in TCRdb, only in-frame clones are kept and a portion is missing. The repertoire holds 250,000 to 350,000 clones, with around nine tenths as singletons. Sequenced material: peripheral blood. The source of these receptors is a woman aged 25 to 39 with COVID-19, enrolled during active disease.

This clone was seen once. DNA of the CDR3: TGTGCCTGGAGTGTAGTAGGGGGAATGTCGCCCCAGCATTTT. Residues: CAWSVVGGMSPQHF. The chain has TRBV30 and TRBJ1-5, with a tentative D call TRBD1 (6 bases). Germline V lookup: CDR1 GTSNPN, CDR2 SVGIG (reference sequence). V lost 0 bases and J 9 bases, leaving 15 bases between the germline ends. This CDR3 has 14 residues.

The chain links TRBV27 to TRBJ2-1; the match to TRBD2 covers 7 bases. Germline V gene sequence: CDR1 MNHEY, CDR2 SMNVEV (reference sequence). V lost 6 bases, J lost 0 bases, and 2 bases stayed unmatched. The CDR3 is 14 residues long. The CDR3 protein is CASSPSGSYNEQFF. The DNA of the CDR3 is TGTGCCAGCAGCCCTAGCGGCTCCTACAATGAGCAGTTCTTC.

This clone has a single count. The gene calls are TRBV5-6 and TRBJ2-1; TRBD1 matches 10 bases. Germline loops: CDR1 SGHDT, CDR2 YYEEEE. Losses at the gene ends were 3 bases for V and 8 bases for J; bases not matched to a gene: 11. This CDR3 contains 16 residues. CDR3 sequence (DNA): TGTGCCAGCAGCTCTGCCGGGACAGGGGCAGGGTATGAGCAGTTCTTC. Encoded protein: CASSSAGTGAGYEQFF.

The rearrangement joins TRBV24-1 to TRBJ2-5; the match to TRBD2 covers 16 bases. Trimming took 4 bases from V and 2 from J; bases not matched to a gene: 9. The CDR3 loop spans 19 amino acids. Looked up from germline, CDR1 is KGHDR and CDR2 is SFDVKD. The CDR3 loop is CATSDPPGLAGGPQETQYF. The CDR3 coding sequence is TGTGCCACCAGTGACCCACCGGGACTAGCGGGAGGGCCTCAAGAGACCCAGTACTTC.

The gene calls are TRBV5-1 and TRBJ2-2; 7 bases fit TRBD2. The J segment lost 0 bases and the V segment lost 4 bases, leaving 9 bases of the junction unmatched. The CDR3 spans 17 residues. The germline gives CDR1 SGHRS, CDR2 YFSETQ. The CDR3 DNA sequence: TGCGCCAGCAGCCCGCTGGCGGGAGCCGCGAACACCGGGGAGCTGTTTTTT. Residues: CASSPLAGAANTGELFF.

This clone was counted only a few times. The chain combines TRBV3-1 (or the pseudogene TRBV3-2) with TRBJ1-5, with 7 bases aligning to TRBD1. Trimming cost V 1 base and J 3 bases; bases outside gene matches: 3. This CDR3 is built from 15 residues. Germline V lookup: CDR1 LGHDT, CDR2 YNNKEL (reference sequence). The CDR3 is CASSQGQGDNQPQHF. The CDR3 DNA is TGTGCCAGCAGCCAAGGACAGGGCGACAATCAGCCCCAGCATTTT.

The gene calls are TRBV4-1 and TRBJ2-7; maybe TRBD1 (5 bases). Trimming cost V 0 bases and J 11 bases, with 14 bases left between them. This CDR3 is 13 amino acids long. CDR1 and CDR2 (germline): MGHRA, YSYEKL. The DNA of the CDR3 is TGCGCCAGCAGCCAAGAATACGCCAGGGTTGAGTACTTC. It translates to CASSQEYARVEYF.

To note about this clone: A read error may produce the germline difference seen at one junction end. The gene calls are TRBV7-3 and TRBJ1-4; no reliable D call. The CDR3 has 10 amino acids. Looked up from germline, CDR1 is SGHTA and CDR2 is FQGTGA. CDR3 amino acids: CASSSLDFYF. The CDR3 nucleotides read TGTGCCAGCAGCTCCCTGGACTTTTATTTT.

Regarding this clone: Different DNA sequences within this sample yield the same CDR3. The V call is TRBV6-6, the J call TRBJ1-5; 7 bases are shared with TRBD1. From germline, CDR1 is MNHNY and CDR2 SVGAGI (reference sequence). Germline trimming cut 8 bases from V and 2 bases from J; bases unmatched to any gene: 9. The CDR3 totals 15 residues. This chain's CDR3 is CASSYRTGGNQPQHF. Here the CDR3 DNA reads TGTGCCAGCTCATACCGGACAGGCGGCAATCAGCCCCAGCATTTT.

The genes are TRBV5-4 and TRBJ2-4; tentative D call: TRBD2 (6 bases). Germline V gene sequence: CDR1 SGHNT, CDR2 YYREEE (reference sequence). The length of the CDR3 is 13 residues. Trimming removed 0 bases from V and 9 bases from J, with 10 bases in between. Here the CDR3 DNA reads TGTGCCAGCAGCTTGGGCTTGGGAGGCATTCAGTACTTC. Its protein product is CASSLGLGGIQYF.

V usage is TRBV4-2 and J usage is TRBJ2-2, with 12 positions matching TRBD1. V lost 8 bases, J lost 5 bases, and 9 bases stayed unmatched. The CDR3 has 16 amino acids. CDR1 and CDR2 from the germline V gene are LGHNA and YNFKEQ. CDR3 DNA: TGTGCCAGCGGACGACCGGGACAGGGGGCGACCGGGGAGCTGTTTTTT. Amino acids: CASGRPGQGATGELFF.

This chain joins TRBV29-1 and TRBJ1-1; D gene unclear. Germline CDR1 reads SQVTM; CDR2 reads ANQGSEA. Trimming removed 2 bases from V and 3 bases from J, with 13 bases in between. CDR3 length: 14 residues. The DNA of the CDR3 is TGCAGCGTTGAAAAGGGCAGAGGGCACACTGAAGCTTTCTTT. Translating it yields CSVEKGRGHTEAFF. Complete variable domain (other parts from reference TRBV29-1 and TRBJ1-1): SAVISQKPSRDICQRGTSLTIQCQVDSQVTMMFWYRQQPGQSLTLIATANQGSEATYESGFVIDKFPISRPNLTFSTLTVSNMSPEDSSIYLCSVEKGRGHTEAFFGQGTRLTVV.

The chain recombines TRBV5-5 with TRBJ2-1, with 10 bases identical to TRBD2. Germline loops: CDR1 SGHKS, CDR2 YYEKEE (reference sequence). The CDR3 consists of 14 residues. The V and J ends lost 2 bases and 6 bases, in that order; junction bases with no gene match: 2. CDR3 residues: CASSFGLAANEQFF. CDR3 nucleotides: TGTGCCAGCAGCTTCGGACTAGCGGCCAATGAGCAGTTCTTC.

The genes are TRBV10-1 and TRBJ2-3; weak D call: TRBD1 (5 bases). Trimming shortened V by 2 bases and J by 0 bases, and 12 bases separated the two germline ends. Germline V CDR1 and CDR2: WNHNN, SYGVQD (reference sequence). The CDR3 covers 16 residues. CDR3 coding DNA: TGCGCCAGCAGTGAGGAGACAGTATCTAGCACAGATACGCAGTATTTT. Protein sequence: CASSEETVSSTDTQYF.

This chain links TRBV7-8 with TRBJ1-4; possibly TRBD1 for D (6 bases). Trimming shortened V by 1 base and J by 7 bases, and 7 bases separated the two germline ends. Germline CDR1 is SGHVS and CDR2 is FQNEAQ. This CDR3 contains 13 residues. The CDR3 region has the DNA TGTGCCAGCAGCTTAGACAGGGCTGAAAAACTGTTTTTT. This codes for CASSLDRAEKLFF. The full variable domain, rest sourced from reference TRBV7-8 and TRBJ1-4, is GAGVSQSPRYKVAKRGQDVALRCDPISGHVSLFWYQQALGQGPEFLTYFQNEAQLDKSGLPSDRFFAERPEGSVSTLKIQRTQQEDSAVYLCASSLDRAEKLFFGSGTQLSVL.

The chain carries TRBV7-6 and TRBJ1-6; D is perhaps TRBD1 (5 bases). The germline V gene encodes CDR1 SGHVS and CDR2 FNYEAQ. Trimming removed 1 base from V and 3 bases from J, with 7 bases in between. This CDR3 contains 15 residues. CDR3 loop: CASSLGQNYNSPLHF. The DNA of the CDR3 is TGTGCCAGCAGCTTAGGACAGAACTATAATTCACCCCTCCACTTT. Drawing the rest from reference TRBV7-6 and TRBJ1-6, the complete variable domain is GAGVSQSPRYKVTKRGQDVALRCDPISGHVSLYWYRQALGQGPEFLTYFNYEAQQDKSGLPNDRFSAERPEGSISTLTIQRTEQRDSAMYRCASSLGQNYNSPLHFGNGTRLTVT.

This clone came up once. The sample carries other DNA sequences with the same CDR3. The chain recombines TRBV29-1 with TRBJ2-7; 8 bases map to TRBD2. This CDR3 contains 11 residues. V lost 4 bases, J lost 5 bases, and 1 base stayed unmatched. Germline-derived CDR1 and CDR2 are SQVTM and ANQGSEA. CDR3 nucleotides: TGCAGCGTTGCCGGGGGGGACGAGCAGTACTTC. Translated, it gives CSVAGGDEQYF.

The chain employs TRBV2 and TRBJ1-1, with 7 bases lining up with TRBD1. The CDR3 consists of 14 residues. Germline CDR1 is SNHLY and CDR2 is FYNNEI. With 6 bases clipped from V and 4 bases from J, the junction kept 8 bases outside the gene matches. The CDR3 nucleotides are TGTGCCAGCAGCGTAGGGGGCTGGGGCACTGAAGCTTTCTTT. This encodes CASSVGGWGTEAFF.

The J gene is TRBJ1-1, the V gene TRBV10-3, with 12 nucleotides matching TRBD1. Germline loops: CDR1 ENHRY, CDR2 SYGVKD. After removal of 8 bases from V and 0 bases from J, the junction contained 4 bases not matched to a gene. CDR3 size: 15 residues. The CDR3 is CAIRDRGLMNTEAFF. In nucleotides, the CDR3 is TGTGCCATCCGGGACAGGGGGCTCATGAACACTGAAGCTTTCTTT.

The chain joins TRBV7-9 to TRBJ1-4; no definite D call. The germline gives CDR1 SEHNR, CDR2 FQNEAQ (reference sequence). The CDR3 is made up of 15 amino acids. Trimming left V 1 base short and J 2 bases short, with 8 bases between. The CDR3 loop is CASSLDGQTNEKLFF. CDR3 DNA: TGTGCCAGCAGCTTAGATGGGCAGACTAATGAAAAACTGTTTTTT.

This clone was found once. Other nucleotide sequences from this sample produce the same CDR3. The chain employs TRBV18 and TRBJ1-1; a weak D match, TRBD1 (5 bases). The CDR3 contains 13 residues. CDR1 and CDR2 (germline): KGHSH, LQKENI. V was pared by 3 bases and J by 2 bases, with 7 bases between. CDR3 residues: CASSPQGNTEAFF. DNA for the CDR3: TGTGCCAGCTCACCCCAGGGAAACACTGAAGCTTTCTTT.